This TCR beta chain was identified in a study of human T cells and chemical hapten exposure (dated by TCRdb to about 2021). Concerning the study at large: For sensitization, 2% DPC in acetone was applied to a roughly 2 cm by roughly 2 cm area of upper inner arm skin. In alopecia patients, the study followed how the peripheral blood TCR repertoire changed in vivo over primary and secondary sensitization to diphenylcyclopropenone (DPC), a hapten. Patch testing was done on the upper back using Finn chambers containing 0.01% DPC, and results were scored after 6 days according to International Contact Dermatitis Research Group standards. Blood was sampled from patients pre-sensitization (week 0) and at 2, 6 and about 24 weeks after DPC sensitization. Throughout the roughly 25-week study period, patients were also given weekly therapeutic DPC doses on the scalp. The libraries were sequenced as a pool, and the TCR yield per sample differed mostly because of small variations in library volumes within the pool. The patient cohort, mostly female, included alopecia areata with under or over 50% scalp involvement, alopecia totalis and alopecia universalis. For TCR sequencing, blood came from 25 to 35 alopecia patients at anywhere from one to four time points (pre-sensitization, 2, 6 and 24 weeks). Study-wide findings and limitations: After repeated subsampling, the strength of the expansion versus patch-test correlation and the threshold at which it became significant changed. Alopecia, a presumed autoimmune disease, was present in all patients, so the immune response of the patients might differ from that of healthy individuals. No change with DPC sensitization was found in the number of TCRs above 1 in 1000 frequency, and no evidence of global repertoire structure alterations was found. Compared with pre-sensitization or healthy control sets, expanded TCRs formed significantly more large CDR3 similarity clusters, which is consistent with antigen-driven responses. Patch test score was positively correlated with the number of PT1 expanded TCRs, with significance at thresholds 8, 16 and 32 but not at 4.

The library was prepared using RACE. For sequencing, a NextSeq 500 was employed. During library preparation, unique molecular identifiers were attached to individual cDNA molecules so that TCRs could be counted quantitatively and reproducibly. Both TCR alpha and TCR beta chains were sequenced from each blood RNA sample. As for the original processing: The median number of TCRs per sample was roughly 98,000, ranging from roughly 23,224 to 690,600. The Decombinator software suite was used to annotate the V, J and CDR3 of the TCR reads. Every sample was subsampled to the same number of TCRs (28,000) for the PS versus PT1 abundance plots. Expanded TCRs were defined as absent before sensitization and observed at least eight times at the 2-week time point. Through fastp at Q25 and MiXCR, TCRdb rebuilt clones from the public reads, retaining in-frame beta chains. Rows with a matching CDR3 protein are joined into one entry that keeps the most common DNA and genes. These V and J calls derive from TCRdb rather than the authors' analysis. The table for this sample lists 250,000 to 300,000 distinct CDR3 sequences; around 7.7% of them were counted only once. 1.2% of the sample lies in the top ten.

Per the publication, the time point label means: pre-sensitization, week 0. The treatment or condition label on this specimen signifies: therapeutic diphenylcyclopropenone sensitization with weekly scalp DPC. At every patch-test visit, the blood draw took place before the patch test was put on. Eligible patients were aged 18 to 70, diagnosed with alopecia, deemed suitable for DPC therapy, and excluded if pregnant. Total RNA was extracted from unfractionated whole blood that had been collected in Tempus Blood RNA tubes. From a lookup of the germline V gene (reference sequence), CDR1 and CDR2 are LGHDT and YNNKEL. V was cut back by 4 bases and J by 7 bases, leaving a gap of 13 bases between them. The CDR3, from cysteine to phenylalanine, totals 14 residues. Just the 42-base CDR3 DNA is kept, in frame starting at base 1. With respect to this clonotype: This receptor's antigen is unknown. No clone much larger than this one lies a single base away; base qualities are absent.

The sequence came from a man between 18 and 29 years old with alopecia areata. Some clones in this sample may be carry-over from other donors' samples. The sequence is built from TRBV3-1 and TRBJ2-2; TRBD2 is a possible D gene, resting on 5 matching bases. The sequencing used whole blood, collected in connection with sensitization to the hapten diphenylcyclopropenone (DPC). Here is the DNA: TGTGCCAGCAGCCTCCCAAGCGGCGGCGGGGAGCTGTTTTTT. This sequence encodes CASSLPSGGGELFF.